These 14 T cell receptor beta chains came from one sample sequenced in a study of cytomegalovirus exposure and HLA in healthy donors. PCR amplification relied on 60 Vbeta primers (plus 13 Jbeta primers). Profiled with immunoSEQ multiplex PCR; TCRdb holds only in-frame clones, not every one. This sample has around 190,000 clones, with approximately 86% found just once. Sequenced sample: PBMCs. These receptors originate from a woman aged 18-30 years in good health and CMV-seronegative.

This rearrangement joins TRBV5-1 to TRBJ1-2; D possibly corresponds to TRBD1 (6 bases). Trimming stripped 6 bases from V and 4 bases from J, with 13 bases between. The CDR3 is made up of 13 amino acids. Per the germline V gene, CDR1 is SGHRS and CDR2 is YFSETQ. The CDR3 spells CASTSGGAYGYTF. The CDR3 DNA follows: TGCGCCAGCACGTCGGGGGGCGCCTATGGCTACACCTTC.

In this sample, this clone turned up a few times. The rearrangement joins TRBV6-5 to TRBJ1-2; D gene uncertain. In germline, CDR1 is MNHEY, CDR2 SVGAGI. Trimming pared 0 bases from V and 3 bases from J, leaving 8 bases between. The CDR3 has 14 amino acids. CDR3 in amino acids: CASSYSDGDYGYTF. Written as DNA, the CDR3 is TGTGCCAGCAGTTACTCGGACGGGGACTATGGCTACACCTTC.

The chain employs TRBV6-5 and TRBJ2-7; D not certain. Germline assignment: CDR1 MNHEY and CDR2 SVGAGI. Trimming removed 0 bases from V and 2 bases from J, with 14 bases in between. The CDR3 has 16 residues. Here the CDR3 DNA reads TGTGCCAGCAGTTACTCGATGGGTGGGCTAACCTACGAGCAGTACTTC. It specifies CASSYSMGGLTYEQYF.

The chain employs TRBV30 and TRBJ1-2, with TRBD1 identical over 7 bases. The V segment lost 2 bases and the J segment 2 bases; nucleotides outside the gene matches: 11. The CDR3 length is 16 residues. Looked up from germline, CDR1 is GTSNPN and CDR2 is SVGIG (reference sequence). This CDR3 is CAWSFIGPGGNYGYTF. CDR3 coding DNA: TGTGCCTGGAGTTTCATCGGTCCAGGGGGGAACTATGGCTACACCTTC.

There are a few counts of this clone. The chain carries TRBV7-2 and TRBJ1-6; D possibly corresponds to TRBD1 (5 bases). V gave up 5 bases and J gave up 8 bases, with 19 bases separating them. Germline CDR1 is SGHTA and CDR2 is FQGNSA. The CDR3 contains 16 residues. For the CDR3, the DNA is TGTGCCAGCAGCCCTAGGCGGGGCCTGGGTTATTCACCCCTCCACTTT. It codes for CASSPRRGLGYSPLHF.

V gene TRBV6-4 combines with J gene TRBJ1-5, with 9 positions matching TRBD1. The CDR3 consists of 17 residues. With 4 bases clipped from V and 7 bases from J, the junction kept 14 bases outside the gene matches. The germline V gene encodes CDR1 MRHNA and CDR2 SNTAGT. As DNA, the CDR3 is TGTGCCAGCAGTGCCTCAACCGGGACAGGGAGGAAACAGCCCCAGCATTTT. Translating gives CASSASTGTGRKQPQHF.

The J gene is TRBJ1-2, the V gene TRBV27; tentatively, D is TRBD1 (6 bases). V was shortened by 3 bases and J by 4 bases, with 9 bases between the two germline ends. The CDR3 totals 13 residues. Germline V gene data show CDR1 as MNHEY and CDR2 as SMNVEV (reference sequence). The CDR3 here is CASSFRGGYGYTF. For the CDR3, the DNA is TGTGCCAGCAGTTTCAGGGGCGGCTATGGCTACACCTTC.

The CDR3 is CASSPRTGDTEAFF. The CDR3 DNA is TGCGCCAGCAGCCCCCGGACAGGGGATACTGAAGCTTTCTTT. The chain couples TRBV5-1 to TRBJ1-1, with 9 bases identical to TRBD1. Germline CDR1 reads SGHRS; CDR2 reads YFSETQ. The CDR3 is 14 residues long. Unmatched junction bases numbered 6, after V lost 4 bases and J lost 5 bases.

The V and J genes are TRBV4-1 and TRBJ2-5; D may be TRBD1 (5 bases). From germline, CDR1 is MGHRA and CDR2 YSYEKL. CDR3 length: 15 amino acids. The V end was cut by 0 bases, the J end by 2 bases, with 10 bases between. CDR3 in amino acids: CASSQDIRAQETQYF. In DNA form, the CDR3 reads TGCGCCAGCAGCCAAGATATCAGGGCGCAAGAGACCCAGTACTTC.

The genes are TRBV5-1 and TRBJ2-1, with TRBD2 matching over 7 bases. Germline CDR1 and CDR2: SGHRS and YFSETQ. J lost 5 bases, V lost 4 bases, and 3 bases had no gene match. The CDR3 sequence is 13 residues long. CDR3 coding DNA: TGCGCCAGCAGCCCCGGGACTAACAATGAGCAGTTCTTC. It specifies CASSPGTNNEQFF.

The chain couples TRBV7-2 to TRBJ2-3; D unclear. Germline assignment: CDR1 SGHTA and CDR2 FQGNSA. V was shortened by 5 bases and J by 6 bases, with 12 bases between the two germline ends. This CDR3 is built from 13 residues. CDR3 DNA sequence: TGTGCCAGCAGCCCCCAGTTGAAGGATACGCAGTATTTT. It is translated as CASSPQLKDTQYF.

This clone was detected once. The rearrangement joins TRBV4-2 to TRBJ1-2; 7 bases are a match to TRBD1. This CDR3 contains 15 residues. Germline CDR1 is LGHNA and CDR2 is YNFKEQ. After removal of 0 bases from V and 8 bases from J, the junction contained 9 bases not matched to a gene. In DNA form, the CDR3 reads TGTGCCAGCAGCCAAGAGCAACAGGGGATTAGAGGCTACACCTTC. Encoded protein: CASSQEQQGIRGYTF.

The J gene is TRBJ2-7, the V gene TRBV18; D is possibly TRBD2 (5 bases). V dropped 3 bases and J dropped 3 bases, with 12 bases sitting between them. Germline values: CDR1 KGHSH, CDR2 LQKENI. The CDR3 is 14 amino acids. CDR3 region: CASSPLEENYEQYF. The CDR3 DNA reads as TGTGCCAGCTCACCCTTGGAGGAGAACTACGAGCAGTACTTC.

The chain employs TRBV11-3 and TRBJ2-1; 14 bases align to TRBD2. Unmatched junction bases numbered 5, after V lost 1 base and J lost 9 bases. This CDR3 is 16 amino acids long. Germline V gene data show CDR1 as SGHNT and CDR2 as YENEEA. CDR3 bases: TGTGCCAGCAGCTTAGGGGGACTAGCGGGAGAATCTGAGCAGTTCTTC. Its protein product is CASSLGGLAGESEQFF.